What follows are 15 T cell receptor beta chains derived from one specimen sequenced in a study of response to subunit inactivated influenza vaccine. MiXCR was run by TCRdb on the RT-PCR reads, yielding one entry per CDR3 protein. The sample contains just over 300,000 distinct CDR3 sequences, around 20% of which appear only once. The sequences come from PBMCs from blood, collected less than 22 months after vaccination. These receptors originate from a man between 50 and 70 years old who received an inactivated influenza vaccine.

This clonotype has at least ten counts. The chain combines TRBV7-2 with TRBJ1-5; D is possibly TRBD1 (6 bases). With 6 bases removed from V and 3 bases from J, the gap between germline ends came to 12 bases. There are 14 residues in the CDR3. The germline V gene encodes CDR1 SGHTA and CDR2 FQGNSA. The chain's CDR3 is CASSQGQPNQPQHF. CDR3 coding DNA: TGTGCCAGCAGTCAAGGACAGCCCAATCAGCCCCAGCATTTT.

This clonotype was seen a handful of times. CDR3 in amino acids: CASSLGLGHNEQFF. In nucleotides, the CDR3 is TGTGCCAGCAGCTTAGGACTAGGACACAATGAGCAGTTCTTC. The gene calls are TRBV7-2 and TRBJ2-1; possibly TRBD2 for D (6 bases). Trimming shortened V by 1 base and J by 5 bases, and 9 bases separated the two germline ends. CDR1 SGHTA and CDR2 FQGNSA come from the germline V gene. The CDR3 is made up of 14 amino acids.

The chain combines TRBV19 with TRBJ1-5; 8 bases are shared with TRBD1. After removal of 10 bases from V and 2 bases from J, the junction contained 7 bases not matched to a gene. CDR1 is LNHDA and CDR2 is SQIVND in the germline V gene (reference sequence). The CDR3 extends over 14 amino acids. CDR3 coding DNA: TGTGCCACCAAACCGGGACAGGGCAATCAGCCCCAGCATTTT. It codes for CATKPGQGNQPQHF.

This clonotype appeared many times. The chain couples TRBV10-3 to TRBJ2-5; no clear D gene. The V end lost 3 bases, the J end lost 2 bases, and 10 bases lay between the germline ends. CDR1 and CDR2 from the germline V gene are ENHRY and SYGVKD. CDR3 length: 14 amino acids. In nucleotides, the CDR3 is TGTGCCATCAGTGAAGGTCCGGGTCAAGAGACCCAGTACTTC. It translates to CAISEGPGQETQYF.

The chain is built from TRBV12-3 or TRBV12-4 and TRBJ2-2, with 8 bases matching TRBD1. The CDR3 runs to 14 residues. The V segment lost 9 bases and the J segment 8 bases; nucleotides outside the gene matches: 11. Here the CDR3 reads CASGGLGQEGELFF. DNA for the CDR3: TGTGCCAGTGGGGGGCTGGGACAGGAAGGGGAGCTGTTTTTT.

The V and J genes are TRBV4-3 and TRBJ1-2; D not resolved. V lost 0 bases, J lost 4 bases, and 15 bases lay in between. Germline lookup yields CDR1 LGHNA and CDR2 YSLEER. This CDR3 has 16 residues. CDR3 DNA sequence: TGCGCCAGCAGCCAAGATGCAGGAGCCACGCGCTATGGCTACACCTTC. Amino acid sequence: CASSQDAGATRYGYTF.

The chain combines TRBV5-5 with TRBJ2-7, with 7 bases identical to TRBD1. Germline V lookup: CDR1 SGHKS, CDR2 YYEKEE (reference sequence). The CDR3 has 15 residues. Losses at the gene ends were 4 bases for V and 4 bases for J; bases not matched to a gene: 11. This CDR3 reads CASSLALTGFYEQYF. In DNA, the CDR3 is TGTGCCAGCAGCCTGGCGCTGACAGGGTTTTACGAGCAGTACTTC. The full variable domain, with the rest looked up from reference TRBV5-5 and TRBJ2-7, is DAGVTQSPTHLIKTRGQQVTLRCSPISGHKSVSWYQQVLGQGPQFIFQYYEKEERGRGNFPDRFSARQFPNYSSELNVNALLLGDSALYLCASSLALTGFYEQYFGPGTRLTVT.

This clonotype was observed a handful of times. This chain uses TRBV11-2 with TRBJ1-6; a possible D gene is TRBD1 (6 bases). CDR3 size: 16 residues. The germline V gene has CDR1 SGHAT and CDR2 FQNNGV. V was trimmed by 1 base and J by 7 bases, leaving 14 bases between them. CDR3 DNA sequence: TGTGCCAGCAGCTTAGTCCTTGCAGGGGCGAATTCACCCCTCCACTTT. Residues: CASSLVLAGANSPLHF.

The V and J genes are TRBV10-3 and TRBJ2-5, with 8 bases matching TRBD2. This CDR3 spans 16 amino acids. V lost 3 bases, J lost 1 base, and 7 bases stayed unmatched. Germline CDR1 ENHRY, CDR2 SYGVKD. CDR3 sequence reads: CAISDLGGGPQETQYF. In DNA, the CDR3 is TGTGCCATCAGTGATTTGGGCGGGGGGCCCCAAGAGACCCAGTACTTC.

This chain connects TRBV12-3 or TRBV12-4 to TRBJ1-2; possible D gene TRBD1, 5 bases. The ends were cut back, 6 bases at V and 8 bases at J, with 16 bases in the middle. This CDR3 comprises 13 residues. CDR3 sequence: CASSSRDGGGYTF. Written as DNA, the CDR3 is TGTGCCAGCAGCAGCCGGGACGGCGGCGGCTACACCTTC.

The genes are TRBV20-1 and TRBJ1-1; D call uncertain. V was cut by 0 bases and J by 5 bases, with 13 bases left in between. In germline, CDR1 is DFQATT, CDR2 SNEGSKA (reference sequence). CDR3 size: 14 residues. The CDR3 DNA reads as TGCAGTGCTAGAGATAGGAGATCTGTAACTGAAGCTTTCTTT. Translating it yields CSARDRRSVTEAFF.

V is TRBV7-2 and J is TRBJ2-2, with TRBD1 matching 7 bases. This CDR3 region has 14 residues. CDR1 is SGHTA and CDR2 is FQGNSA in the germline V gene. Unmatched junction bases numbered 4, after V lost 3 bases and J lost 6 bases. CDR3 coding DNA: TGTGCCAGCAGCTTGAGACAGGGTCCCGGGGAGCTGTTTTTT. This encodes CASSLRQGPGELFF.

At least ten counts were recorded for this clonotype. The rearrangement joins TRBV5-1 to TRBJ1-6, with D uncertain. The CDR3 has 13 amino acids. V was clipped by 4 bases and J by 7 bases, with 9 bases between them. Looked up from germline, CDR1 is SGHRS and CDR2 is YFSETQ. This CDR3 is CASSLDRNSPLHF. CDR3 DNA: TGCGCCAGCAGCCTTGACCGGAATTCACCCCTCCACTTT. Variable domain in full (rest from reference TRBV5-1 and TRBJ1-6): KAGVTQTPRYLIKTRGQQVTLSCSPISGHRSVSWYQQTPGQGLQFLFEYFSETQRNKGNFPGRFSGRQFSNSRSEMNVSTLELGDSALYLCASSLDRNSPLHFGNGTRLTVT.

CDR3 sequence: CASSPQGYEQFF. CDR3 coding DNA: TGTGCCAGCAGCCCCCAGGGGTATGAGCAGTTCTTC. This chain uses TRBV28 with TRBJ2-1; a weak D match, TRBD1 (6 bases). Trimming pared 6 bases from V and 8 bases from J, leaving 11 bases between. Germline CDR1 MDHEN, CDR2 SYDVKM. The length of the CDR3 is 12 residues.

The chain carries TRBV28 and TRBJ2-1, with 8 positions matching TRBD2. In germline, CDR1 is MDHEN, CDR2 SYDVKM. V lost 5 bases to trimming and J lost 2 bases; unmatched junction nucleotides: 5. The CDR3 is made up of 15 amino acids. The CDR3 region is CASSLTSEAYNEQFF. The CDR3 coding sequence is TGTGCCAGCAGTCTGACTAGCGAGGCCTACAATGAGCAGTTCTTC.